This TCR beta chain was identified in a study of shared T cell receptors in the human thymus. This clone was seen once. The protocol was immunoSEQ multiplex PCR, while the TCRdb copy is restricted to in-frame clones and leaves out a portion. Here the sample spans around 730,000 clones, approximately 85% being singletons. The V gene's germline CDR1 is SGHRS and CDR2 YFSETQ. The length of the CDR3 is 13 residues. Trimming shortened V by 1 base and J by 3 bases, and 7 bases separated the two germline ends. These same records also appear under a second study, on human thymus T cells. That publication notes: Donation was from healthy Finnish infants who were having corrective surgery that addressed congenital heart defects. During corrective heart surgery, resections were taken, and the thymus tissue came from them. Blood and thymic repertoires both appeared biased in V and J gene usage. Thymic repertoires overlap heavily among unrelated individuals, related research has reported.

Sequenced material: thymocytes. The TCR originated in a girl under three years old with a congenital heart defect. This chain uses TRBV5-1 with TRBJ2-5, with D uncertain. The CDR3 region has the DNA TGCGCCAGCAGCTTGAATGGAGAAGAGACCCAGTACTTC. Its translation is CASSLNGEETQYF.